A selection of T cell receptor beta chains follows, all from one sample in a study of identical twins. TCRdb called the 5' RACE reads again in MiXCR, with one record for every CDR3 protein. The table records about 720,000 distinct CDR3 sequences, roughly 18% of them present only once. This sample also belongs to another study, concerning T cells expressing NK-cell markers.

Sequences were obtained from PBMCs. The source is a woman between 18 and 29 years old in good health. Both conserved end residues are part of each CDR3. D genes are given only for firm matches. The size entry is marked missing in some rows and otherwise reads once, few, many or a size class.

clone size	J gene	V gene	D gene	CDR3 DNA	CDR3 protein
-	TRBJ2-2	TRBV12-3/TRBV12-4	-	TGTGCCAGCAGTTACGGCGGGGCGGGTACCGGGGAGCTGTTTTTT	CASSYGGAGTGELFF
-	TRBJ2-3	TRBV20-1	TRBD2	TGCAGTGCTAGAACAACAGGGGCTAGCGGGAGTAACACAGATACGCAGTATTTT	CSARTTGASGSNTDTQYF
-	TRBJ2-1	TRBV9	-	TGTGACAGCAGCGTTTCTCTCTACAATGAGCAGTTCTTC	CDSSVSLYNEQFF
-	TRBJ2-7	TRBV20-1	TRBD2	TGCAGTGCGCTCCCCAGCGGGAGCACCTACGAGCAGTACTTC	CSALPSGSTYEQYF
-	TRBJ1-1	TRBV7-9	-	TGTGCCAGCAGCCGTGGTCGGGACCGACTGAACACTGAAGCTTTCTTT	CASSRGRDRLNTEAFF
-	TRBJ1-1	TRBV9	-	TGTGCCAGCAGTAGCGGGATGGTTGCTGAAGCTTTCTTT	CASSSGMVAEAFF
-	TRBJ2-3	TRBV21-1	-	TGTGCCAGCAGCAAAGGGGCGAGGAGGGGGGCCTACACAGATACGCAGTATTTT	CASSKGARRGAYTDTQYF
few	TRBJ2-1	TRBV10-3	TRBD2	TGTGCCATCAGACAAACGGCTAGCGGGACCTACAATGAGCAGTTCTTC	CAIRQTASGTYNEQFF
few	TRBJ2-2	TRBV5-5	-	TGTGCCAGCAGCTTGGGTCTAGCTGCCGCGAACACCGGGGAGCTGTTTTTT	CASSLGLAAANTGELFF
-	TRBJ1-3	TRBV13	-	TGTGCCACTATTCGTGGAAACACCATATATTTT	CATIRGNTIYF
-	TRBJ2-3	TRBV2	TRBD2	TGTGCCAGCATTCAAGCGGGGGCAGATACGCAGTATTTT	CASIQAGADTQYF
-	TRBJ1-1	TRBV12-3/TRBV12-4	-	TGTGCCAGCAGTTTAGGGCAGCGGGACACTGAAGCTTTCTTT	CASSLGQRDTEAFF
many	TRBJ2-6	TRBV7-9	-	TGTGCCAGCAGCTTCCCCAGCTCTGGGGCCAACGTCCTGACTTTC	CASSFPSSGANVLTF
-	TRBJ2-7	TRBV30	-	TGTGCCTGGAGAGGCGGAGCAAGCTCCTACGAGCAGTACTTC	CAWRGGASSYEQYF
few	TRBJ2-2	TRBV12-3/TRBV12-4	-	TGTGCCAGCATACTATTGACAGGGAACACCGGGGAGCTGTTTTTT	CASILLTGNTGELFF